The clone carrying this TCR beta chain was observed a handful of times. The J segment lost 3 bases and the V segment lost 6 bases, leaving 12 bases of the junction unmatched. Germline assignment: CDR1 DFQATT and CDR2 SNEGSKA (reference sequence). The CDR3 is made up of 15 amino acids. The sample is drawn from a study of T cells after yellow fever vaccination. Study-wide context: Researchers used SMART-Seq v4 Ultra Low Input to prepare fractions that had low cell numbers.

In making TCR cDNA, 5'RACE template switching added a universal primer site and UMIs to it. TCRdb re-called the 5' RACE reads with MiXCR, one entry per CDR3 protein. The sample records about 400,000 distinct CDR3 sequences, 6.2% being singletons. This specimen consisted of PBMCs, obtained 5 days after the yellow fever booster vaccination. This sequence joins TRBV20-1 and TRBJ2-7, with 9 bases that match TRBD2. This clonotype was obtained from a man aged 25 to 40 who received the YFV17D yellow fever vaccine. The CDR3 coding sequence is TGCAGTGCCACCCCGGCGGGGGGGGCCGGCTACGAGCAGTACTTC. Encoded protein: CSATPAGGAGYEQYF.